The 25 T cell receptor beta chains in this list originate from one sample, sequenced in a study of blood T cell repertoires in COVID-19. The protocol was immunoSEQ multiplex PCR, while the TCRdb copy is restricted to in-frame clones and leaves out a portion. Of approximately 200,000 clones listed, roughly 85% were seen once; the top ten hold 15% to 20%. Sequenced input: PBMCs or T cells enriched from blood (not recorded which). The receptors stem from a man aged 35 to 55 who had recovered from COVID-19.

This chain's CDR3 is CASSMTWDSNYEQYF. The CDR3 DNA sequence: TGTGCCAGTAGTATGACGTGGGACTCGAATTACGAGCAGTACTTC. The genes are TRBV19 and TRBJ2-7; D perhaps matches TRBD2 (6 bases). Germline assignment: CDR1 LNHDA and CDR2 SQIVND (reference sequence). The V end was cut by 3 bases, the J end by 4 bases, with 16 bases between. The CDR3 covers 15 residues.

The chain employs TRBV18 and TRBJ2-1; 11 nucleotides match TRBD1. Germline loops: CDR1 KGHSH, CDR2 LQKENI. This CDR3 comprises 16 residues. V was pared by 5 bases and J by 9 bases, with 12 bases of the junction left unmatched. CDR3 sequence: CASSKEGTGGNGEQFF. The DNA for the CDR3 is TGTGCCAGCTCAAAGGAAGGGACAGGGGGTAACGGTGAGCAGTTCTTC. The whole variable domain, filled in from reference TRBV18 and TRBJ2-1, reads NAGVMQNPRHLVRRRGQEARLRCSPMKGHSHVYWYRQLPEEGLKFMVYLQKENIIDESGMPKERFSAEFPKEGPSILRIQQVVRGDSAAYFCASSKEGTGGNGEQFFGPGTRLTVL.

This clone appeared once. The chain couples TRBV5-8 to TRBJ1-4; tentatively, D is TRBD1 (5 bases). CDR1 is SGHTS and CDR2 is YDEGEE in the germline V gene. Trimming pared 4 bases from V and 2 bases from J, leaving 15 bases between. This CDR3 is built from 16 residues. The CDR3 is CASSAGTSSTNEKLFF. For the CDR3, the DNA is TGTGCCAGCAGCGCCGGGACTTCGAGTACTAATGAAAAACTGTTTTTT.

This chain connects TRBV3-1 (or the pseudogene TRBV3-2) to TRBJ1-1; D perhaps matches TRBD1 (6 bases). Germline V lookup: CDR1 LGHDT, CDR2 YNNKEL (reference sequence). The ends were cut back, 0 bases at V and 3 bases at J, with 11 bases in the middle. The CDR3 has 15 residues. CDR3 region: CASSQESDRYTEAFF. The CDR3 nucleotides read TGTGCCAGCAGCCAAGAGTCGGACAGATACACTGAAGCTTTCTTT.

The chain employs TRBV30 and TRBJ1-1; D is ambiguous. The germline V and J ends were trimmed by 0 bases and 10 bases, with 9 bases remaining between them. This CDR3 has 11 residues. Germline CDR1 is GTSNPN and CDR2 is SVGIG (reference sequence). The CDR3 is CAWSVLSRAFF. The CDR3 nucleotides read TGTGCCTGGAGTGTATTGTCGCGAGCTTTCTTT.

The CDR3 spells CASSEYGTGQQYF. Here the CDR3 DNA reads TGTGCCAGCAGTGAATATGGGACAGGCCAGCAGTACTTC. This rearrangement joins TRBV6-4 to TRBJ2-7; 8 bases fit TRBD1. J lost 8 bases, V lost 3 bases, and 6 bases had no gene match. The CDR3 length is 13 residues. Germline CDR1 is MRHNA and CDR2 is SNTAGT.

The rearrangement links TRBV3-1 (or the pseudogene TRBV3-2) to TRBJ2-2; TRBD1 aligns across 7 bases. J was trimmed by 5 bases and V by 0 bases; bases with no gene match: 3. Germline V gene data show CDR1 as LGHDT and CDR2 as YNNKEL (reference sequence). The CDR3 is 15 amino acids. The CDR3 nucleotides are TGTGCCAGCAGCCAAGAAGGGGGCAGGACCGGGGAGCTGTTTTTT. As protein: CASSQEGGRTGELFF.

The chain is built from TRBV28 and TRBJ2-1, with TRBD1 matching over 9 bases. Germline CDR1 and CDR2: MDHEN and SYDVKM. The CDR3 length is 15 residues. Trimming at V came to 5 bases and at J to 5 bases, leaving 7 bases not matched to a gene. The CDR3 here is CASSLPGTGNNEQFF. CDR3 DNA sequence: TGTGCCAGCAGTCTCCCCGGGACAGGGAACAATGAGCAGTTCTTC.

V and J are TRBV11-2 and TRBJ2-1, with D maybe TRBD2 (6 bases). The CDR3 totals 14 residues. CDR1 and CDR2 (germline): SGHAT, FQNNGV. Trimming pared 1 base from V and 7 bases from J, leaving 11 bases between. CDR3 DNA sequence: TGTGCCAGCAGCTTAGCGGGAGAAAGGAATGAGCAGTTCTTC. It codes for CASSLAGERNEQFF.

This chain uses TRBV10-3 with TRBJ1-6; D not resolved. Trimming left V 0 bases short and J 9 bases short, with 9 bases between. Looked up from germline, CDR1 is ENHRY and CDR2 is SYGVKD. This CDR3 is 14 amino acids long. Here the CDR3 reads CAISESIESSPLHF. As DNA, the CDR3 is TGTGCCATCAGTGAGTCGATTGAGAGTTCACCCCTCCACTTT.

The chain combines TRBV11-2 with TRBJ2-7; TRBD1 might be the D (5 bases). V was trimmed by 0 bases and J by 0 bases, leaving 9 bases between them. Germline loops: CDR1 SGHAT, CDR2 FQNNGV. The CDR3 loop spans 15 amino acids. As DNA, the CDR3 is TGTGCCAGCAGCTTAGAACGGACATCCTCCTACGAGCAGTACTTC. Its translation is CASSLERTSSYEQYF. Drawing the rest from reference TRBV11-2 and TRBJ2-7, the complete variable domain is EAGVAQSPRYKIIEKRQSVAFWCNPISGHATLYWYQQILGQGPKLLIQFQNNGVVDDSQLPKDRFSAERLKGVDSTLKIQPAKLEDSAVYLCASSLERTSSYEQYFGPGTRLTVT.

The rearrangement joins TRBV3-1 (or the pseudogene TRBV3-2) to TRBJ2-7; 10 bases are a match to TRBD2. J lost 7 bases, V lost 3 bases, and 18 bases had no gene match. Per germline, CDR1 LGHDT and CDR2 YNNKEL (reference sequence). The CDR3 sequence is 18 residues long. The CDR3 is CASSQTPASGSTRWEQYF. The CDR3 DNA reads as TGTGCCAGCAGCCAGACCCCGGCTAGCGGGAGTACTAGGTGGGAGCAGTACTTC.

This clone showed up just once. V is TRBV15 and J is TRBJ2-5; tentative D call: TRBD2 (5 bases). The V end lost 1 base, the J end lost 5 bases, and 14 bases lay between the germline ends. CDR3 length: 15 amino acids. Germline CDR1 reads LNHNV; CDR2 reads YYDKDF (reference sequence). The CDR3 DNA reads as TGTGCCACCAGCAGAGTCCCAGCCCGAGGGGAGACCCAGTACTTC. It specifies CATSRVPARGETQYF.

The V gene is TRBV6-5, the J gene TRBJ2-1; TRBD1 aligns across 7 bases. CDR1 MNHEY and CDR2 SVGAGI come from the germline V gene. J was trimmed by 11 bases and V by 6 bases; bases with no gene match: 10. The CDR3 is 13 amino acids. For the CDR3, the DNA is TGTGCCAGCAGGAAAACAGGGGTCGGCCAGCAGTTCTTC. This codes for CASRKTGVGQQFF.

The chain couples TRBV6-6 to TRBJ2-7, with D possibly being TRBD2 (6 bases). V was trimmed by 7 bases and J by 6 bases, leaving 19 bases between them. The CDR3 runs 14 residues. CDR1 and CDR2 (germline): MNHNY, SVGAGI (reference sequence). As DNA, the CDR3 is TGTGCCAGCAAAACCGGGACTCAACTCGGCGAGCAGTACTTC. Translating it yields CASKTGTQLGEQYF.

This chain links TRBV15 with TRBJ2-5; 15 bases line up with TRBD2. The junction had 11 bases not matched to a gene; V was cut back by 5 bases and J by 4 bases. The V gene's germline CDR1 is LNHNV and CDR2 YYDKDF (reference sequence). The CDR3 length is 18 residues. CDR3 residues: CATSLIAGTSGRRETQYF. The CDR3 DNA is TGTGCCACCAGCCTTATTGCCGGGACTAGCGGGAGGAGAGAGACCCAGTACTTC.

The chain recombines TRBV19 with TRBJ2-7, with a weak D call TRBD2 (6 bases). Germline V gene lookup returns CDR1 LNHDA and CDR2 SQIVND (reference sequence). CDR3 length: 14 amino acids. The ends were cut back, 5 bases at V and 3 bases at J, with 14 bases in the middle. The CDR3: CASSPRGGSYEQYF. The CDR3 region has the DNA TGTGCCAGTAGTCCCCGTGGGGGGAGCTACGAGCAGTACTTC. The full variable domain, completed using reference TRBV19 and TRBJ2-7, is DGGITQSPKYLFRKEGQNVTLSCEQNLNHDAMYWYRQDPGQGLRLIYYSQIVNDFQKGDIAEGYSVSREKKESFPLTVTSAQKNPTAFYLCASSPRGGSYEQYFGPGTRLTVT.

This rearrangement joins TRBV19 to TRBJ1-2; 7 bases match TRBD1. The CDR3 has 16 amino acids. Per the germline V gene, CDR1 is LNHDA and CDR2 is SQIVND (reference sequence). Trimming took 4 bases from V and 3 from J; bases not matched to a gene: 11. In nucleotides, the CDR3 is TGTGCCAGTAGTACATTCAAGACAGGGCGGGACTATGGCTACACCTTC. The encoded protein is CASSTFKTGRDYGYTF.

CDR3 protein: CASSPGQNSPLHF. CDR3 nucleotides: TGTGCCAGCAGTCCCGGACAGAATTCACCCCTCCACTTT. This chain connects TRBV13 to TRBJ1-6; perhaps TRBD1 as D (6 bases). From germline, CDR1 is PRHDT and CDR2 FYEKMQ (reference sequence). The CDR3 totals 13 residues. V lost 6 bases and J lost 7, with 10 bases in between.

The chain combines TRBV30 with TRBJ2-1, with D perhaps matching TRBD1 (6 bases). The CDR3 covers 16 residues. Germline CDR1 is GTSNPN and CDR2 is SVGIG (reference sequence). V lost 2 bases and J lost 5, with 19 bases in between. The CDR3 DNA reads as TGTGCCTGGAGTACGATGACGCAGGACAGAGACAATGAGCAGTTCTTC. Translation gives CAWSTMTQDRDNEQFF.

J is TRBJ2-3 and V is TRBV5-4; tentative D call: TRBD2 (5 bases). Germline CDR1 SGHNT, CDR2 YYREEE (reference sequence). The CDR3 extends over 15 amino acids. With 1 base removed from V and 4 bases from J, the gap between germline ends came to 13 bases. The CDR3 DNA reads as TGTGCCAGCAGCTTGATCGAGCGGAGGCCAGATACGCAGTATTTT. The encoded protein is CASSLIERRPDTQYF.

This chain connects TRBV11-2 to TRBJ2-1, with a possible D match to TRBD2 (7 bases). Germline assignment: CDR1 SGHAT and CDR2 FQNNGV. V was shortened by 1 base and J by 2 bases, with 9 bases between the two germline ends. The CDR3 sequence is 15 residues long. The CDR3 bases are TGTGCCAGCAGCTTAGGCGGGGGCGCCTACAATGAGCAGTTCTTC. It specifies CASSLGGGAYNEQFF.

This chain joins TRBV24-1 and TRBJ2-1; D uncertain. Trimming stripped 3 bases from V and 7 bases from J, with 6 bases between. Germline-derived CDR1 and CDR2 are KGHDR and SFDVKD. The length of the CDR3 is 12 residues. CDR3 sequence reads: CATSDLRNEQFF. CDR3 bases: TGTGCCACCAGTGATCTCCGGAATGAGCAGTTCTTC.

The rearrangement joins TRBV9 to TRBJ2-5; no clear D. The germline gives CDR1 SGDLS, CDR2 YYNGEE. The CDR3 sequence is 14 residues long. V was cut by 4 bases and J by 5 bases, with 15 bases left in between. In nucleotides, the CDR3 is TGTGCCAGCAGCCGACGACTTGAGGCGGAGACCCAGTACTTC. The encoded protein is CASSRRLEAETQYF.

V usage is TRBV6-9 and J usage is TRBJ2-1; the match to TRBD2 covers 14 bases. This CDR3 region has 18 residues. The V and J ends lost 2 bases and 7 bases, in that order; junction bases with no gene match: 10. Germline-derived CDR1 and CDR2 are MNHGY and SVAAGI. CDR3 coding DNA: TGTGCCAGCAGTTATAGACTAGCGGGAGGGCAAAGGAAAAATGAGCAGTTCTTC. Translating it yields CASSYRLAGGQRKNEQFF.